The present T cell receptor beta chain was sequenced within a study of cytomegalovirus exposure and HLA in healthy donors. The study's findings and limits: Analyses of presence/absence relied on an assumption of roughly uniform sequencing depth across donors. A later analysis linked a missense variant in DCLRE1C to the trimming of TCR beta V and J genes. The investigators catalogued 150 to 200 TCR beta chains as cytomegalovirus-associated. Association with HLA alleles at 0.05 false discovery rate was found for 15,000 or so TCR beta sequences in a later analysis.

Looked up from germline, CDR1 is MRHNA and CDR2 is SNTAGT. CDR3 size: 16 residues. V was pared by 6 bases and J by 2 bases, with 6 bases of the junction left unmatched. With 60 Vbeta and 13 Jbeta primers, the PCR was carried out. Sequencing used immunoSEQ multiplex PCR; TCRdb keeps in-frame clones, though not all of them. The top ten clones hold approximately 2.9% of a sample with about 130,000 clones, roughly 69% of them seen once. Concerning this clone itself: Its antigen is still unknown.

What was sequenced was PBMCs. This clonotype originated in a human donor in good health. J is TRBJ2-3 and V is TRBV6-4; 12 positions match TRBD2. The DNA for the CDR3 is TGTGCCAGCAGCGGACTAGCGGGAAGTTCCACAGATACGCAGTATTTT. Amino acids: CASSGLAGSSTDTQYF.